Below, 26 T cell receptor beta chains from the same sample are listed, as sequenced in a study of shared clonotypes between healthy human individuals. Produced via immunoSEQ multiplex PCR; TCRdb's table is partial and in-frame only. Among more than 850,000 clones, 75% to 80% were seen once, and the ten largest hold 0.4% to 0.55%. The sequenced sample was memory CD4+ T cells from PBMCs. The subset here: CD45RA-negative fraction. These receptors were obtained from a man between 18 and 35 years old in good health. Some clones in this sample may be carry-over from other donors' samples.

The chain is built from TRBV7-2 and TRBJ2-5; 13 bases fit TRBD2. Per the germline V gene, CDR1 is SGHTA and CDR2 is FQGNSA. The CDR3 spans 15 residues. Germline trimming cut 4 bases from V and 8 bases from J; bases unmatched to any gene: 7. This CDR3 is CASSSRTSGRGTQYF. For the CDR3, the DNA is TGTGCCAGCAGCTCCCGGACTAGCGGGAGAGGTACCCAGTACTTC.

The chain links TRBV4-1 to TRBJ2-3, with D perhaps TRBD1 (5 bases). Germline V CDR1 and CDR2: MGHRA, YSYEKL. The CDR3 is made up of 15 amino acids. V lost 4 bases and J 1 base, leaving 12 bases between the germline ends. The CDR3 DNA sequence: TGCGCCAGCAGCCTCCAGGGTCGGGGCACAGATACGCAGTATTTT. Amino acid sequence: CASSLQGRGTDTQYF.

The chain recombines TRBV2 with TRBJ2-1; D not certain. Germline V gene data show CDR1 as SNHLY and CDR2 as FYNNEI. This CDR3 has 13 residues. The V gene lost 6 bases and the J gene lost 5 bases, with 11 bases spanning the gap. The CDR3 protein is CASSLDTDNEQFF. DNA for the CDR3: TGTGCCAGCAGCTTAGACACCGACAATGAGCAGTTCTTC. The full variable domain, its missing parts supplied by reference TRBV2 and TRBJ2-1, is EPEVTQTPSHQVTQMGQEVILRCVPISNHLYFYWYRQILGQKVEFLVSFYNNEISEKSEIFDDQFSVERPDGSNFTLKIRSTKLEDSAMYFCASSLDTDNEQFFGPGTRLTVL.

The chain links TRBV4-3 to TRBJ2-2; D remains ambiguous. V lost 4 bases to trimming and J lost 0 bases, with 12 bases between them. The CDR3 contains 16 residues. Germline lookup yields CDR1 LGHNA and CDR2 YSLEER. The CDR3 reads CASSPVPAPNTGELFF. CDR3 DNA sequence: TGCGCCAGCAGCCCTGTTCCGGCCCCGAACACCGGGGAGCTGTTTTTT.

This clone was detected once. The rearrangement uses TRBV7-6 and TRBJ2-1; maybe TRBD2 (6 bases). CDR1 SGHVS and CDR2 FNYEAQ come from the germline V gene. V lost 3 bases, J lost 6 bases, and 12 bases lay in between. The CDR3 length is 14 residues. CDR3 protein: CASSFGGQGNEQFF. The CDR3 nucleotides read TGTGCCAGCAGCTTCGGGGGTCAGGGCAATGAGCAGTTCTTC.

This clone was recorded a few times. The V call is TRBV28, the J call TRBJ1-2, with no clear D. Trimming took off 6 bases at V and 0 bases at J, with 14 bases between the two ends. Germline loops: CDR1 MDHEN, CDR2 SYDVKM. The CDR3 has 15 residues. CDR3 in DNA: TGTGCCAGCAGGTCGGACGGATCTTCTAACTATGGCTACACCTTC. It yields the protein CASRSDGSSNYGYTF.

V and J are TRBV27 and TRBJ2-3; weak D call: TRBD1 (6 bases). V lost 8 bases and J lost 4, with 25 bases in between. The CDR3 loop spans 17 amino acids. Germline-derived CDR1 and CDR2 are MNHEY and SMNVEV (reference sequence). The CDR3 is CASGTPGYGTFPDTQYF. The DNA for the CDR3 is TGTGCCAGCGGAACTCCTGGGTATGGGACATTTCCAGATACGCAGTATTTT.

This clone was detected only a few times. This rearrangement joins TRBV5-1 to TRBJ1-4, with a weak D call TRBD1 (6 bases). V lost 0 bases and J lost 8, with 14 bases in between. From germline, CDR1 is SGHRS and CDR2 YFSETQ. The CDR3 covers 15 residues. The CDR3 region is CASSLATGTGEKLFF. CDR3 DNA sequence: TGCGCCAGCAGCTTGGCCACGGGCACAGGGGAAAAACTGTTTTTT.

As concerns this clone: The same CDR3 arises from other DNA sequences in this sample as well. The CDR3 protein is CASSEQGSGNTIYF. The CDR3 DNA sequence: TGCGCCAGCAGCGAACAGGGTTCTGGAAACACCATATATTTT. The genes are TRBV5-1 and TRBJ1-3; D is possibly TRBD1 (6 bases). The V and J ends lost 4 bases and 1 base respectively, with 9 bases between them. The length of the CDR3 is 14 residues. Germline-derived CDR1 and CDR2 are SGHRS and YFSETQ.

This chain links TRBV19 with TRBJ2-1, with unresolved D. The CDR3 loop spans 13 amino acids. Looked up from germline, CDR1 is LNHDA and CDR2 is SQIVND (reference sequence). V gave up 1 base and J gave up 3 bases, with 4 bases separating them. CDR3 amino acids: CASSIGVYNEQFF. For the CDR3, the DNA is TGTGCCAGTAGTATAGGAGTCTACAATGAGCAGTTCTTC.

This clone appeared a few times. This chain links TRBV6-6 with TRBJ1-6, with TRBD1 identical over 7 bases. The CDR3 spans 15 residues. The V and J ends lost 5 bases and 9 bases, in that order; junction bases with no gene match: 10. From germline, CDR1 is MNHNY and CDR2 SVGAGI (reference sequence). The CDR3 reads CASSPKGARTSPLHF. CDR3 nucleotides: TGTGCCAGCAGTCCTAAGGGGGCGCGGACTTCACCCCTCCACTTT.

The chain carries TRBV30 and TRBJ1-4; 7 bases align to TRBD1. CDR1 is GTSNPN, CDR2 SVGIG, per germline (reference sequence). CDR3 size: 13 residues. Germline trimming cut 2 bases from V and 11 bases from J; bases unmatched to any gene: 8. This CDR3 reads CAWSRQGLSKLFF. The CDR3 bases are TGTGCCTGGAGTAGACAGGGACTTTCGAAACTGTTTTTT.

About this clone: At the DNA level, this CDR3 is encoded by other sequences in the same sample as well. The chain recombines TRBV19 with TRBJ2-5, with D possibly matching TRBD2 (5 bases). Trimming shortened V by 5 bases and J by 1 base, and 8 bases separated the two germline ends. Germline CDR1 reads LNHDA; CDR2 reads SQIVND (reference sequence). The CDR3 has 13 residues. The CDR3 is CASSPRGQETQYF. CDR3 nucleotide sequence: TGTGCCAGTAGTCCCCGGGGCCAAGAGACCCAGTACTTC.

V is TRBV11-1 and J is TRBJ2-3, with D possibly TRBD2 on 5 matching bases. In germline, CDR1 is SGHAT, CDR2 FQDESV (reference sequence). Trimming stripped 5 bases from V and 7 bases from J, with 22 bases between. The CDR3 loop spans 16 amino acids. The CDR3 is CASSRGDIASRYTQYF. DNA for the CDR3: TGTGCCAGCAGCCGTGGGGATATCGCTAGCAGATATACGCAGTATTTT.

This chain connects TRBV2 to TRBJ2-3, with D hard to call. Per the germline V gene, CDR1 is SNHLY and CDR2 is FYNNEI. Trimming left V 6 bases short and J 0 bases short, with 13 bases between. CDR3 length: 15 residues. The CDR3 bases are TGTGCCAGCAGACCCGCCGGAAAGAGCACAGATACGCAGTATTTT. It encodes CASRPAGKSTDTQYF.

The chain has TRBV11-2 and TRBJ1-3; D is unresolved. This CDR3 region has 15 residues. Germline CDR1 reads SGHAT; CDR2 reads FQNNGV. V was clipped by 6 bases and J by 1 base, with 13 bases between them. In DNA, the CDR3 is TGTGCCAGCAGTTTCGGCAGTGGATCTGGAAACACCATATATTTT. Translated: CASSFGSGSGNTIYF.

The chain joins TRBV5-1 to TRBJ2-5; a weak D match, TRBD2 (6 bases). The germline V gene encodes CDR1 SGHRS and CDR2 YFSETQ. This CDR3 contains 16 residues. Deletions cut 4 bases from V and 5 bases from J, with 21 bases between. CDR3: CASSPGDLHGGETQYF. CDR3 bases: TGCGCCAGCAGCCCCGGGGACTTACATGGCGGGGAGACCCAGTACTTC. Full variable domain (rest looked up from reference TRBV5-1 and TRBJ2-5): KAGVTQTPRYLIKTRGQQVTLSCSPISGHRSVSWYQQTPGQGLQFLFEYFSETQRNKGNFPGRFSGRQFSNSRSEMNVSTLELGDSALYLCASSPGDLHGGETQYFGPGTRLLVL.

This clone was seen ten or more times. This chain links TRBV5-1 with TRBJ2-3; D not certain. This CDR3 has 15 residues. The V gene's germline CDR1 is SGHRS and CDR2 YFSETQ. V dropped 4 bases and J dropped 4 bases, with 16 bases sitting between them. DNA for the CDR3: TGCGCCAGCAGCGCGCTTGGGTTTTTCGCAGATACGCAGTATTTT. Protein: CASSALGFFADTQYF.

The chain recombines TRBV5-1 with TRBJ2-7, with D possibly matching TRBD1 (5 bases). The V and J ends lost 2 bases and 4 bases respectively, with 10 bases between them. This CDR3 is built from 13 residues. Germline V gene sequence: CDR1 SGHRS, CDR2 YFSETQ. The DNA for the CDR3 is TGCGCCAGCAGCTTAAACAGGCGTTACGAGCAGTACTTC. Translated: CASSLNRRYEQYF.

J is TRBJ1-2 and V is TRBV10-3; D might be TRBD1 (5 bases). This CDR3 spans 12 amino acids. V lost 3 bases, J lost 12 bases, and 14 bases lay in between. Germline CDR1 and CDR2: ENHRY and SYGVKD. The CDR3 is CAISDRGVGNTF. The DNA of the CDR3 is TGTGCCATCAGTGATAGAGGGGTCGGGAACACCTTC.

The chain couples TRBV27 to TRBJ1-1; the D gene is possibly TRBD1 (5 bases). V lost 5 bases, J lost 1 base, and 17 bases lay in between. Per the germline V gene, CDR1 is MNHEY and CDR2 is SMNVEV (reference sequence). The CDR3 is 16 residues long. CDR3 in amino acids: CASSPAGLQGNTEAFF. CDR3 nucleotide sequence: TGTGCCAGCAGTCCAGCTGGGTTGCAGGGGAACACTGAAGCTTTCTTT.

The chain links TRBV28 to TRBJ2-7; maybe TRBD2 (5 bases). The germline V and J ends were trimmed by 3 bases and 12 bases, with 15 bases remaining between them. The V gene's germline CDR1 is MDHEN and CDR2 SYDVKM. This CDR3 has 12 residues. The CDR3 spells CASSFRDFRVYF. The DNA of the CDR3 is TGTGCCAGCAGTTTTCGGGATTTTAGGGTGTACTTC.

The chain has TRBV9 and TRBJ1-1; 9 bases agree with TRBD1. V shed 0 bases, J shed 5 bases, and the junction held 11 bases outside the gene matches. The germline CDR1 and CDR2 sequences are SGDLS and YYNGEE. The CDR3 sequence is 17 residues long. The CDR3 is CASSVVGTGSLPTEAFF. The CDR3 region has the DNA TGTGCCAGCAGCGTAGTAGGGACAGGGAGTCTTCCGACTGAAGCTTTCTTT.

A word on this clone: This CDR3 is also generated by other DNA sequences in the sample. The chain combines TRBV18 with TRBJ1-5, with D uncertain. Trimming pared 3 bases from V and 2 bases from J, leaving 8 bases between. The CDR3 is 14 residues long. Germline-derived CDR1 and CDR2 are KGHSH and LQKENI. For the CDR3, the DNA is TGTGCCAGCTCACCGGGCCGCGGCAATCAGCCCCAGCATTTT. Translating gives CASSPGRGNQPQHF.

This chain joins TRBV5-4 and TRBJ2-3; weak D call: TRBD2 (6 bases). Trimming cost V 0 bases and J 0 bases, with 8 bases left between them. CDR1 and CDR2 (germline): SGHNT, YYREEE (reference sequence). CDR3 size: 15 residues. For the CDR3, the DNA is TGTGCCAGCAGCTTGGGTGGGACTAGCACAGATACGCAGTATTTT. Translated: CASSLGGTSTDTQYF.

The chain has TRBV29-1 and TRBJ1-5, with TRBD1 matching 8 bases. This CDR3 region has 16 residues. Trimming took 5 bases from V and 0 from J; bases not matched to a gene: 9. Germline V lookup: CDR1 SQVTM, CDR2 ANQGSEA. CDR3 in DNA: TGCAGCGTTATACTTCCAGGGGGCTATAGCAATCAGCCCCAGCATTTT. The encoded protein is CSVILPGGYSNQPQHF.